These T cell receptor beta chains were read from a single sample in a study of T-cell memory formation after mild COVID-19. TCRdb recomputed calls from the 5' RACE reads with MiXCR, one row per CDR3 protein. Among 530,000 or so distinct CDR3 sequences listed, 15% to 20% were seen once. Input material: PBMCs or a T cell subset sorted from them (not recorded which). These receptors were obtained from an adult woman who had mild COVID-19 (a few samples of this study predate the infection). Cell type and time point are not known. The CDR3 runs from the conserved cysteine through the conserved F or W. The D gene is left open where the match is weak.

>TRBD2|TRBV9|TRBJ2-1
CASSATGTSRHNEQFF
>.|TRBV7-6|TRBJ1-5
CASTLEEAGQPQHF
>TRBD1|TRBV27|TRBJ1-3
CASSQTDRVPPFSGNTIYF
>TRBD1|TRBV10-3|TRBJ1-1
CAIRKDRGNTEAFF
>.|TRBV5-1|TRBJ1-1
CASSFHLGGTEAFF
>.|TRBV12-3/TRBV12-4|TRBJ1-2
CASSPRGRGYGYTF
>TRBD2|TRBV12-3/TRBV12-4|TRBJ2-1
CASSFSGASRNEQFF
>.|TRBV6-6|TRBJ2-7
CASSPDIFSRGEQYF
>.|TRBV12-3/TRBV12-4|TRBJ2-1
CASSLTKDHNEQFF
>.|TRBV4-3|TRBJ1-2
CASSQERGIWGYTF
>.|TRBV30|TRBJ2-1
CAWKPSYNEQFF
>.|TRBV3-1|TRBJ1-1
CASSRAFGAEAFF